The 7 T cell receptor beta chains listed next were all sequenced from one sample in a study of cytomegalovirus exposure and HLA in healthy donors. The PCR had 60 Vbeta and 13 Jbeta primers. Repertoires were generated with immunoSEQ multiplex PCR, while TCRdb's copy carries only in-frame clones and drops some. The table records approximately 240,000 clones, just over 75% of them present only once. Sequenced sample: PBMCs. These receptors all come from a woman aged 55-70 years in good health and CMV-seropositive.

The CDR3 protein is CASSPGRLGSYGYTF. DNA for the CDR3: TGTGCCAGCTCACCAGGACGGTTGGGGAGCTATGGCTACACCTTC. This chain joins TRBV18 and TRBJ1-2; D is unresolved. This CDR3 has 15 amino acids. Trimming left V 2 bases short and J 4 bases short, with 14 bases between. The germline V gene has CDR1 KGHSH and CDR2 LQKENI.

The J gene is TRBJ2-1, the V gene TRBV5-1; a weak D match, TRBD1 (5 bases). Germline V gives CDR1 SGHRS, CDR2 YFSETQ. Trimming took 3 bases from V and 0 from J, leaving 16 bases between them. The CDR3 loop spans 17 amino acids. For the CDR3, the DNA is TGCGCCAGCAGCTGGGATTACAGGTTGAGCTCCTACAATGAGCAGTTCTTC. Translated, it gives CASSWDYRLSSYNEQFF.

The table lists this clone with a count of one. The chain carries TRBV5-1 and TRBJ1-4; 7 bases are a match to TRBD1. V was pared by 0 bases and J by 2 bases, with 1 base of the junction left unmatched. This CDR3 comprises 15 residues. The germline gives CDR1 SGHRS, CDR2 YFSETQ. The CDR3 region has the DNA TGCGCCAGCAGCTTGGGAGGGGGCACTAATGAAAAACTGTTTTTT. Translation: CASSLGGGTNEKLFF.

This chain joins TRBV7-2 and TRBJ1-5; D not resolved. Trimming removed 7 bases at V and 0 bases at J, with 16 bases between. The germline V gene encodes CDR1 SGHTA and CDR2 FQGNSA. CDR3 length: 16 residues. The CDR3, as DNA: TGTGCCAGCAACTCCACGGGAAGGAGTAGCAATCAGCCCCAGCATTTT. Translating gives CASNSTGRSSNQPQHF.

The CDR3 DNA is TGCGCCAGCAGCTTGGATACTAGCATCACCTACGAGCAGTACTTC. This gives the protein CASSLDTSITYEQYF. The rearrangement joins TRBV5-1 to TRBJ2-7, with a tentative D call TRBD2 (6 bases). Trimming removed 0 bases at V and 2 bases at J, with 12 bases between. The CDR3 contains 15 residues. Germline CDR1 reads SGHRS; CDR2 reads YFSETQ.

This clone was recorded once. The chain uses TRBV10-1 and TRBJ1-1; D is possibly TRBD1 (6 bases). The CDR3 extends over 13 amino acids. CDR1 WNHNN and CDR2 SYGVQD come from the germline V gene (reference sequence). The V gene lost 6 bases and the J gene lost 0 bases, with 8 bases spanning the gap. CDR3 DNA sequence: TGCGCCAGCAGGGGACAATTGAACACTGAAGCTTTCTTT. Translating it yields CASRGQLNTEAFF.

This sequence joins TRBV5-6 and TRBJ1-1; D gene uncertain. Germline CDR1 reads SGHDT; CDR2 reads YYEEEE. The CDR3 contains 13 residues. Trimming took 2 bases from V and 1 from J, leaving 6 bases between them. CDR3 sequence: CASSFAQNTEAFF. The CDR3 DNA sequence: TGTGCCAGCAGCTTTGCACAGAACACTGAAGCTTTCTTT. The variable domain in full, completed from reference TRBV5-6 and TRBJ1-1, reads DAGVTQSPTHLIKTRGQQVTLRCSPKSGHDTVSWYQQALGQGPQFIFQYYEEEERQRGNFPDRFSGHQFPNYSSELNVNALLLGDSALYLCASSFAQNTEAFFGQGTRLTVV.